This entry is about one T cell receptor (beta chain). Its antigen remains unknown. The entry originates in a study of T cell responses to AZD1222 COVID-19 vaccine. Points from the study as a whole: Nearly half of spike-specific TCRs reportedly target unmutated variant regions.

TCRdb's table, derived via immunoSEQ multiplex PCR, lists solely in-frame clones and lacks some. The sample carries about 120,000 clones, around 88% recorded once. The CDR3 runs 14 residues. Trimming removed 7 bases from V and 6 bases from J, with 20 bases in between. Germline V gives CDR1 SGHKS, CDR2 YYEKEE (reference sequence). V usage is TRBV5-5 and J usage is TRBJ2-7; possibly TRBD1 for D (6 bases). This receptor was taken from an adult in good health. The sample consisted of peripheral blood, taken on day 0 of AZD1222 vaccination. Here the CDR3 DNA reads TGTGCCAGCGCCCTGATGGGGACACAGGGCGAGCAGTACTTC. Its protein product is CASALMGTQGEQYF.